This T cell receptor (beta chain) was identified during a study of cytomegalovirus exposure and HLA in healthy donors. There are a few counts of this clone. Its specificity is unknown. The PCR employed 60 Vbeta primers together with 13 Jbeta primers. Assay used: immunoSEQ multiplex PCR; TCRdb lists only in-frame clones, some missing. The sample records around 120,000 clones, roughly 83% being singletons. The V gene lost 8 bases and the J gene lost 6 bases, with 17 bases spanning the gap. CDR3 size: 14 residues. Germline V lookup: CDR1 ENHRY, CDR2 SYGVKD. Study-wide results and caveats: Other equally common chains were less clonally expanded than HLA-associated TCR beta chains, a later analysis showed. The classifier was said to identify cytomegalovirus status with high specificity and sensitivity.

The material sequenced was PBMCs. The genes are TRBV10-3 and TRBJ2-1; TRBD2 might be the D (5 bases). This receptor was obtained from a girl aged 2 to 10 in good health and CMV-seronegative. CDR3 sequence (DNA): TGTGCCATCTGGGAGAGGGAGTGGGGCAATGAGCAGTTCTTC. Translation gives CAIWEREWGNEQFF.